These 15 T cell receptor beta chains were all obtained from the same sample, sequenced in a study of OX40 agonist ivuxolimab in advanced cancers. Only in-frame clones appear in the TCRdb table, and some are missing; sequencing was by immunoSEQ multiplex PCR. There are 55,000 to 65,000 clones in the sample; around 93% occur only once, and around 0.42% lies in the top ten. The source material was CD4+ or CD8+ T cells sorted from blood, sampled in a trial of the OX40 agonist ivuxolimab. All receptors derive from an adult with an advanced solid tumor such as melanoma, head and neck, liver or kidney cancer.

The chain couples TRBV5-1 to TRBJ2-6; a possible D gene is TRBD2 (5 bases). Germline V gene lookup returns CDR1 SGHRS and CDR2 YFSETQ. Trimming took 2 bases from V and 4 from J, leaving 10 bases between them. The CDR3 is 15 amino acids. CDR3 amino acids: CASSFGGSGANVLTF. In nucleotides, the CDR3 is TGCGCCAGCAGCTTTGGCGGGTCCGGGGCCAACGTCCTGACTTTC.

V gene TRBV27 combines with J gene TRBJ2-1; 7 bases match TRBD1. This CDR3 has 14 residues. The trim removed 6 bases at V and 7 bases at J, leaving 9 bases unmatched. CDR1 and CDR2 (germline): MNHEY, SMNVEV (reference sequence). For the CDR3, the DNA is TGTGCCAGCAGCAAGTGGGGCAGGGGGAATGAGCAGTTCTTC. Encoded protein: CASSKWGRGNEQFF.

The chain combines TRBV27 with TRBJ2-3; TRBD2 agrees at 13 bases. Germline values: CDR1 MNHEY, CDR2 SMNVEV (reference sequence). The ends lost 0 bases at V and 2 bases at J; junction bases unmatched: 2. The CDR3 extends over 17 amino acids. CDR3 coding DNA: TGTGCCAGCAGTTTATCGGGGACTAGCGGGACCACAGATACGCAGTATTTT. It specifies CASSLSGTSGTTDTQYF.

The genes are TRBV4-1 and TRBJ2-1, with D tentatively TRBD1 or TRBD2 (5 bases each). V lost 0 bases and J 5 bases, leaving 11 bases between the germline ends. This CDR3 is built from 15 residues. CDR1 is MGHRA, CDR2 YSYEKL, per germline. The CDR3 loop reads CASSQDWTGHNEQFF. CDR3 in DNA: TGCGCCAGCAGCCAAGATTGGACGGGACACAATGAGCAGTTCTTC.

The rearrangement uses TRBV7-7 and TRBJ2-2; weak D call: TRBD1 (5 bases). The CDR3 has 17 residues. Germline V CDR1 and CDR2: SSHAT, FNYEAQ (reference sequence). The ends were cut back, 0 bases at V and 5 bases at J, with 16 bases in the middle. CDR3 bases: TGTGCCAGCAGCTTAGCCCTGGGGCGTGGGCCGACCGGGGAGCTGTTTTTT. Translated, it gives CASSLALGRGPTGELFF.

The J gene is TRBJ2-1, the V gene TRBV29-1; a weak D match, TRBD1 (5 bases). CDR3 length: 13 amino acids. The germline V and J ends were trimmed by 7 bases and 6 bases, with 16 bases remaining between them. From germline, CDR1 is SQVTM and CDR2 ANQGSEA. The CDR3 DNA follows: TGCAGCGCGACAGTTAATCCCGTCAATGAGCAGTTCTTC. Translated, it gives CSATVNPVNEQFF.

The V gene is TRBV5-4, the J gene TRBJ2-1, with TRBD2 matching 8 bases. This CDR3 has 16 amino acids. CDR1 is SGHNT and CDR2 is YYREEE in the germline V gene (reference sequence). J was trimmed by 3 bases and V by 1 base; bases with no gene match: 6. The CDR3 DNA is TGTGCCAGCAGCTTGCTAGGTAGCGGGGACTACAATGAGCAGTTCTTC. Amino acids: CASSLLGSGDYNEQFF.

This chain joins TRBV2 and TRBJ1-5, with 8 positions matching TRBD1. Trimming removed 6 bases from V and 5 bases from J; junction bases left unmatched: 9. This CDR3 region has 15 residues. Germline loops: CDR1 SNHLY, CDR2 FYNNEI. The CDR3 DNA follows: TGTGCCAGCAGCCTACAGGGGGTCTACTATCAGCCCCAGCATTTT. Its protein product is CASSLQGVYYQPQHF. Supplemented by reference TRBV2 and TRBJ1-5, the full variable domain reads EPEVTQTPSHQVTQMGQEVILRCVPISNHLYFYWYRQILGQKVEFLVSFYNNEISEKSEIFDDQFSVERPDGSNFTLKIRSTKLEDSAMYFCASSLQGVYYQPQHFGDGTRLSIL.

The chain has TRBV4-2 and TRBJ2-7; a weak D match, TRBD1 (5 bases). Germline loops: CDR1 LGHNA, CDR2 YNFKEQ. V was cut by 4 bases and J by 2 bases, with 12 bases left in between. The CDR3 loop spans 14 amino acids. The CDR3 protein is CASSPTQAPYEQYF. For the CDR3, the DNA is TGTGCCAGCAGCCCCACACAGGCTCCCTACGAGCAGTACTTC.

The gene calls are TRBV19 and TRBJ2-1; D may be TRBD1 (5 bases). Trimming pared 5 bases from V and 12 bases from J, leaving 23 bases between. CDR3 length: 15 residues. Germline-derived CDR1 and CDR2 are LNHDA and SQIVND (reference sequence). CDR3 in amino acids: CASSPPSGWAKGQFF. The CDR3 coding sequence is TGTGCCAGTAGTCCGCCCTCAGGGTGGGCGAAAGGGCAGTTCTTC.

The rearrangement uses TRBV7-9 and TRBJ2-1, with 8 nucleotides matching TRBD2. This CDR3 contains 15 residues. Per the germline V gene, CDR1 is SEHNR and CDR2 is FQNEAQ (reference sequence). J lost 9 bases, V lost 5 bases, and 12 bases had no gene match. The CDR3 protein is CASSATSVKAGEQFF. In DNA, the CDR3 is TGTGCCAGCAGCGCGACTAGCGTTAAAGCGGGTGAGCAGTTCTTC. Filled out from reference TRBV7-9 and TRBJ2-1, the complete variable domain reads DTGVSQNPRHKITKRGQNVTFRCDPISEHNRLYWYRQTLGQGPEFLTYFQNEAQLEKSRLLSDRFSAERPKGSFSTLEIQRTEQGDSAMYLCASSATSVKAGEQFFGPGTRLTVL.

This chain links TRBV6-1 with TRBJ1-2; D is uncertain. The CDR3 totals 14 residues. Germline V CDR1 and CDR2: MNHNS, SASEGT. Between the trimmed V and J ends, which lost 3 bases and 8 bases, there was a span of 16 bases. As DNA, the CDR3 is TGTGCCAGCAGTGATGATGGTCGGGCCTGGGGCTACACCTTC. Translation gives CASSDDGRAWGYTF.

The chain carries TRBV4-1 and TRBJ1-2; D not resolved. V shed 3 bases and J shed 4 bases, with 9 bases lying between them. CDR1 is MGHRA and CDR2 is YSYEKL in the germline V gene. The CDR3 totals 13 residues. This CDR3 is CASSQPESYGYTF. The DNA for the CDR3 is TGCGCCAGCAGCCAGCCCGAAAGCTATGGCTACACCTTC.

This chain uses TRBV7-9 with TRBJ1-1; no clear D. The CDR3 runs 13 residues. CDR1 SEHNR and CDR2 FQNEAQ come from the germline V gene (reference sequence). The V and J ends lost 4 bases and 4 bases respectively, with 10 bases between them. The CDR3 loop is CASSSLPGTEAFF. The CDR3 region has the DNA TGTGCCAGCAGCTCCCTCCCGGGCACTGAAGCTTTCTTT.

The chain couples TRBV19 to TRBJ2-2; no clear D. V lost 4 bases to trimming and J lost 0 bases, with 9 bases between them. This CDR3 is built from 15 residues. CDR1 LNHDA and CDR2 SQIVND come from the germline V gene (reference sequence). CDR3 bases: TGTGCCAGTAGTAGGGTCATCGCGAACACCGGGGAGCTGTTTTTT. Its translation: CASSRVIANTGELFF.